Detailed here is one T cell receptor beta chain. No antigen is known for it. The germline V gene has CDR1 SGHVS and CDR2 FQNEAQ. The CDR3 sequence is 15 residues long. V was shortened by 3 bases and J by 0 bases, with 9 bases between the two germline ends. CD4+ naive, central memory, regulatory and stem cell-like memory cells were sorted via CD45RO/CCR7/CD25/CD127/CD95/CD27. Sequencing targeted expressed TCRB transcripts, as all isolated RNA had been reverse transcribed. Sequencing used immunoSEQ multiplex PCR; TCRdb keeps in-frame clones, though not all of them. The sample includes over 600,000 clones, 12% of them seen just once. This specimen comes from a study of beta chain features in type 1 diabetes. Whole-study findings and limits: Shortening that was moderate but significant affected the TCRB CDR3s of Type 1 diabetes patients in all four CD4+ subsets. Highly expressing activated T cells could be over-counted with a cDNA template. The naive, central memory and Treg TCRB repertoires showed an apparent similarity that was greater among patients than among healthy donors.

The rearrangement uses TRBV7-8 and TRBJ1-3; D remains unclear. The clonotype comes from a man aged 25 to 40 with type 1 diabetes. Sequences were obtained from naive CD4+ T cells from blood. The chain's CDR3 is CASSFGVSSGNTIYF. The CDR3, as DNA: TGTGCCAGCAGCTTTGGAGTGAGCTCTGGAAACACCATATATTTT.